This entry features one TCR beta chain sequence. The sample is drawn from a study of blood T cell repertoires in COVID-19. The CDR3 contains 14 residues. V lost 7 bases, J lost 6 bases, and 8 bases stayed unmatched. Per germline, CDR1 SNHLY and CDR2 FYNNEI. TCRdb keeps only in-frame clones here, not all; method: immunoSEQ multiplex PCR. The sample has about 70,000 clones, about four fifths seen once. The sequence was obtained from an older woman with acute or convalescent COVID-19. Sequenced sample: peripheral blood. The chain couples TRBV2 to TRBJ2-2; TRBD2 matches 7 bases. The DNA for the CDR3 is TGTGCCAGCAAGGGACTACCAGGGTCCGGGGAGCTGTTTTTT. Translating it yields CASKGLPGSGELFF.